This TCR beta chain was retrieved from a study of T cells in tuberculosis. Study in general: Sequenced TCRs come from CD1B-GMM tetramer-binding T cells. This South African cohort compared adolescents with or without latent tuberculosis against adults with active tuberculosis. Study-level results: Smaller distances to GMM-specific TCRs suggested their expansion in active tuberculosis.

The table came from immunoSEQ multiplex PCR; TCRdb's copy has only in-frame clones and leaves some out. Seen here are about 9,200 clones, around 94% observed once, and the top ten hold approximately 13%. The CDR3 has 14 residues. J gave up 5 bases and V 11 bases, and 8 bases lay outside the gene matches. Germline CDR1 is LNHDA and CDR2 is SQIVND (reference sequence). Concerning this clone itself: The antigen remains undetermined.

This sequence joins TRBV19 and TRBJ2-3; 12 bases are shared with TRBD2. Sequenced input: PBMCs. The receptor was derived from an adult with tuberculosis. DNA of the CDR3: TGTGCCGCGACTAGCGGGGGAATGGGAGATACGCAGTATTTT. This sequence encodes CAATSGGMGDTQYF.